This T cell receptor beta chain was identified in a study of STAT5B mutations in CD4+ large granular lymphocyte leukemia. General observations from the study: Higher CD4+ than CD8+ T-LGLL clonality might reflect small sample size.

About this clone: Its target is unknown.

Buffy coats from healthy blood donors served as controls. V shed 7 bases and J shed 8 bases, with 13 bases lying between them. The CDR3 runs to 11 residues. The germline V gene has CDR1 DFQATT and CDR2 SNEGSKA (reference sequence). Original methodology: Productive clonotypes were detectable down to 2.59 x 10-5 frequency. Data came from immunoSEQ multiplex PCR; TCRdb stores just in-frame clones and leaves some out. V and J calls plus clone size are reproduced from that table; the DNA served to infer D and trimming. The sample contains around 35,000 clones, about 70% of which appear only once. This TCR was sampled from a human donor in good health. The J gene is TRBJ2-3, the V gene TRBV20-1; possible D gene TRBD2, 5 bases. Sequencing was performed on CD4+ T cells from blood buffy coats. The CDR3 coding sequence is TGCAGTGTTGAGGGCCGCGGTACGCAGTATTTT. Translated: CSVEGRGTQYF.